Presented here are 10 T cell receptor beta chains from one specimen sequenced in a study of T-cell reconstitution after alpha-beta-depleted transplantation in children. Unique molecular identifiers were built into the TCRbeta library. TCRdb redid the calling of the PCR reads with MiXCR, one entry per CDR3 protein. The table shows 70,000 to 100,000 distinct CDR3 sequences, with 12% occurring only once. This sample comprised PBMCs from the stem cell graft donor, obtained from the stem cell graft. Receptors were obtained from a human donor who donated a stem cell graft to a child with inherited bone marrow failure.

V and J are TRBV7-3 and TRBJ1-5; a possible D gene is TRBD1 (6 bases). With 5 bases removed from V and 9 bases from J, the gap between germline ends came to 14 bases. From germline, CDR1 is SGHTA and CDR2 FQGTGA. The length of the CDR3 is 13 residues. The CDR3 bases are TGTGCCAGCAGCCCTCTAGGGGGTGGGCCCCAGCATTTT. Translation: CASSPLGGGPQHF.

The table lists this clonotype with many counts. V usage is TRBV4-2 and J usage is TRBJ1-3, with D possibly being TRBD1 (5 bases). V lost 0 bases and J lost 2, with 8 bases in between. Germline V gene sequence: CDR1 LGHNA, CDR2 YNFKEQ. This CDR3 is 15 amino acids long. The CDR3 nucleotides read TGTGCCAGCAGCCAAGACCGGACACCTGGAAACACCATATATTTT. This codes for CASSQDRTPGNTIYF.

The sample holds many counts of this clonotype. The V call is TRBV7-2, the J call TRBJ2-1; a weak D match, TRBD2 (5 bases). CDR1 is SGHTA and CDR2 is FQGNSA in the germline V gene. The V and J ends lost 0 bases and 0 bases respectively, with 12 bases between them. CDR3 size: 17 residues. The CDR3 region is CASSLAGSVSSYNEQFF. The CDR3 DNA is TGTGCCAGCAGCTTAGCGGGGAGCGTTAGCTCCTACAATGAGCAGTTCTTC.

The chain recombines TRBV6-2 or TRBV6-3 with TRBJ2-7; TRBD2 matches at 7 bases. The CDR3 totals 14 residues. Germline CDR1 MNHEY, CDR2 SVGEGT. V dropped 2 bases and J dropped 2; count of bases not matched to a gene: 3. The CDR3 loop reads CASSYARGTYEQYF. Here the CDR3 DNA reads TGTGCCAGCAGTTACGCGCGGGGGACCTACGAGCAGTACTTC.

In DNA form, the CDR3 reads TGTGCCAGCAGCTACTCCACAGATACGCAGTATTTT. Its translation is CASSYSTDTQYF. J is TRBJ2-3 and V is TRBV4-2; D is unclear. The ends were cut back, 5 bases at V and 2 bases at J, with 5 bases in the middle. The CDR3 has 12 residues. Per the germline V gene, CDR1 is LGHNA and CDR2 is YNFKEQ.

This clonotype was picked up many times. The chain is built from TRBV5-1 and TRBJ2-1, with TRBD2 matching 16 bases. Germline CDR1 and CDR2: SGHRS and YFSETQ. The V and J ends lost 4 bases and 6 bases, in that order; junction bases with no gene match: 7. CDR3 size: 17 residues. The CDR3 here is CASSMTGTSGRANEQFF. CDR3 sequence (DNA): TGCGCCAGCAGCATGACCGGGACTAGCGGGAGGGCCAATGAGCAGTTCTTC.

There are many counts of this clonotype. The chain couples TRBV5-6 to TRBJ1-1; D call uncertain. Trimming cost V 0 bases and J 2 bases, with 8 bases left between them. The CDR3 extends over 14 amino acids. Looked up from germline, CDR1 is SGHDT and CDR2 is YYEEEE. CDR3 sequence (DNA): TGTGCCAGCAGCTTGGGACGGAGAAACACTGAAGCTTTCTTT. Its translation: CASSLGRRNTEAFF.

This clonotype has ten or more counts. The CDR3 region is CASSQSGGRNQPQHF. Here the CDR3 DNA reads TGTGCCAGCAGCCAAAGCGGGGGGCGCAATCAGCCCCAGCATTTT. V and J are TRBV4-2 and TRBJ1-5; D might be TRBD1 (6 bases). From germline, CDR1 is LGHNA and CDR2 YNFKEQ. The CDR3 loop spans 15 amino acids. Between the trimmed V and J ends, which lost 2 bases and 2 bases, there was a span of 10 bases.

This clonotype has at least ten counts. V and J are TRBV28 and TRBJ2-3; 12 positions match TRBD2. Germline lookup yields CDR1 MDHEN and CDR2 SYDVKM. With 1 base clipped from V and 4 bases from J, the junction kept 6 bases outside the gene matches. This CDR3 has 17 residues. In DNA form, the CDR3 reads TGTGCCAGCAGTTTATCGAGACTAGCGGGAGCCGCAGATACGCAGTATTTT. Protein sequence: CASSLSRLAGAADTQYF.

This clonotype was detected many times. The chain carries TRBV20-1 and TRBJ1-2; possibly TRBD1 for D (5 bases). Germline V CDR1 and CDR2: DFQATT, SNEGSKA (reference sequence). Deletions cut 1 base from V and 6 bases from J, with 6 bases between. CDR3 size: 11 residues. CDR3 protein: CSARADNGYTF. DNA of the CDR3: TGCAGTGCTAGAGCGGACAATGGCTACACCTTC.